This TCR beta chain came from a study of blood T cell repertoires in COVID-19. Study at large: The United States, Italy and Spain were the sources of the acute and convalescent COVID-19 samples. Nucleic acid was either cDNA or gDNA, and it came from T cells, B-cell-depleted T cells, or PBMCs.

This CDR3 is built from 14 residues. Trimming stripped 0 bases from V and 5 bases from J, with 9 bases between. Germline CDR1 reads KGHDR; CDR2 reads SFDVKD. Original processing methods: Reference gene primer amplification gave estimated nucleated cell counts. Repertoires were generated with immunoSEQ multiplex PCR, while TCRdb's copy carries only in-frame clones and drops some. That table is the source of V, J and clone size, and D and trimming were worked out from the DNA. The repertoire consists of around 60,000 clones, with 80% to 90% occurring once and the leading ten covering 18%. The sequenced sample was peripheral blood. The TCR comes from an older woman with COVID-19, enrolled during active disease. V gene TRBV24-1 combines with J gene TRBJ1-2; D ambiguous. CDR3 sequence: CATSDLQLEYGYTF. The CDR3 DNA is TGTGCCACCAGTGATTTGCAGTTGGAGTATGGCTACACCTTC.